The 7 T cell receptor beta chains given below trace back to one sample, sequenced in a study of OX40 agonist ivuxolimab in advanced cancers. To prepare the library, the immunoSEQ multiplex PCR assay was applied. In TCRdb, the immuneACCESS table is reduced to in-frame sequences with V and J assigned. These tables do not hold every clone; where another copy was compared, an unresolved V gene accounts for under half, and the others remain unexplained. For this sample there are roughly 52,000 clones; around 77% appear just once. The top ten hold roughly 6% of the sample. Sequenced here: CD4+ or CD8+ T cells sorted from blood, sampled in a trial of the OX40 agonist ivuxolimab. The source is an adult with an advanced solid tumor such as melanoma, head and neck, liver or kidney cancer.

The chain couples TRBV18 to TRBJ2-3; D is unresolved. Germline values: CDR1 KGHSH, CDR2 LQKENI. The CDR3 length is 13 residues. The V gene lost 4 bases and the J gene lost 2 bases, with 7 bases spanning the gap. CDR3 region: CASSLDPTDTQYF. In DNA, the CDR3 is TGTGCCAGCTCACTCGACCCCACAGATACGCAGTATTTT.

The chain uses TRBV6-6 and TRBJ1-5; D is undetermined. Trimming took off 2 bases at V and 6 bases at J, with 8 bases between the two ends. CDR1 is MNHNY, CDR2 SVGAGI, per germline (reference sequence). The CDR3 extends over 13 amino acids. The CDR3 sequence is CASSYGDTQPQHF. The CDR3 region has the DNA TGTGCCAGCAGTTACGGGGATACTCAGCCCCAGCATTTT.

J is TRBJ1-4 and V is TRBV20-1; D is unclear. V was cut by 0 bases and J by 10 bases, with 3 bases left in between. The germline CDR1 and CDR2 sequences are DFQATT and SNEGSKA (reference sequence). The CDR3 runs to 10 residues. The CDR3 DNA is TGCAGTGCTAGAGATGGAAAACTGTTTTTT. This translates into CSARDGKLFF.

V is TRBV19 and J is TRBJ2-5; D assignment may be TRBD1 or TRBD2 (5 bases each). CDR1 is LNHDA, CDR2 SQIVND, per germline (reference sequence). The V gene lost 7 bases and the J gene lost 5 bases, with 20 bases spanning the gap. The CDR3 has 15 residues. The CDR3 reads CASTFTRDPRETQYF. DNA for the CDR3: TGTGCCAGTACATTTACGAGGGACCCCCGGGAGACCCAGTACTTC.

This chain links TRBV5-1 with TRBJ2-3, with unresolved D. The CDR3 is 15 amino acids. Germline CDR1 SGHRS, CDR2 YFSETQ. The V and J ends lost 0 bases and 2 bases respectively, with 10 bases between them. CDR3 DNA sequence: TGCGCCAGCAGCTTGGATGGCGGCCCCACAGATACGCAGTATTTT. Protein: CASSLDGGPTDTQYF.

The J gene is TRBJ2-2, the V gene TRBV27; no clear D gene. CDR1 is MNHEY, CDR2 SMNVEV, per germline (reference sequence). V gave up 2 bases and J gave up 8 bases, with 12 bases separating them. The CDR3 consists of 14 residues. CDR3 sequence reads: CASSLGSAGGELFF. The CDR3 region has the DNA TGTGCCAGCAGTTTAGGCAGTGCCGGGGGGGAGCTGTTTTTT.

DNA for the CDR3: TGTGCCAGCACCCTCCCTTCAGGGATAGCCAAAAACATTCAGTACTTC. This encodes CASTLPSGIAKNIQYF. This chain uses TRBV2 with TRBJ2-4; D is possibly TRBD1 (5 bases). V dropped 7 bases and J dropped 0 bases, with 16 bases sitting between them. The CDR3 covers 16 residues. The germline V gene has CDR1 SNHLY and CDR2 FYNNEI.